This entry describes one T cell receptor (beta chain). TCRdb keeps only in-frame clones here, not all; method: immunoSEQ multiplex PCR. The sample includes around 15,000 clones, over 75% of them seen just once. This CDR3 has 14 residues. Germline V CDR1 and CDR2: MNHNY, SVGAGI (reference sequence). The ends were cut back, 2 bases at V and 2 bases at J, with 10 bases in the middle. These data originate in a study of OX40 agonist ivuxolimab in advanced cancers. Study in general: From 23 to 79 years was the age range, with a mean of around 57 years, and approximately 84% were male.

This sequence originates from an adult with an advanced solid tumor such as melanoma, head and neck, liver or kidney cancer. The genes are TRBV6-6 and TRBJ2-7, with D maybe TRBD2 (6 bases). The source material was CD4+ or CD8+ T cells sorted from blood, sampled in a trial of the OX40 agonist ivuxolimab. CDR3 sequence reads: CASSYRGLTYEQYF. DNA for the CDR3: TGTGCCAGCAGTTACCGGGGACTTACCTACGAGCAGTACTTC.